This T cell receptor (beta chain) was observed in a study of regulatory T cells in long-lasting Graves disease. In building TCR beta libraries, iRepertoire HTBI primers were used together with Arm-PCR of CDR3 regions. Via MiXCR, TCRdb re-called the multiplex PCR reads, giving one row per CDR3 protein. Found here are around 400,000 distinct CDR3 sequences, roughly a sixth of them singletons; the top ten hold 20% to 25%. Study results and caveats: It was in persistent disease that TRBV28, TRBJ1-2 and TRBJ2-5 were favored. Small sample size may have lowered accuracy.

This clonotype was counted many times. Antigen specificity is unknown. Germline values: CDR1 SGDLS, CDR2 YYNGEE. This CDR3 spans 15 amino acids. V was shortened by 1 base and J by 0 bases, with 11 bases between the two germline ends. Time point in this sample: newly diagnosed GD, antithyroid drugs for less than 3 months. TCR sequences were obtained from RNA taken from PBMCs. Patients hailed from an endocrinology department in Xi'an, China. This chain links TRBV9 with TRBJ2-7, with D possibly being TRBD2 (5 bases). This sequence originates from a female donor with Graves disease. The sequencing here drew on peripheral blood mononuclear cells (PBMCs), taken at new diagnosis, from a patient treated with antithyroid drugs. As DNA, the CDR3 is TGTGCCAGCAGCGTATTTCCGGGGAGCTCCTACGAGCAGTACTTC. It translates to CASSVFPGSSYEQYF.